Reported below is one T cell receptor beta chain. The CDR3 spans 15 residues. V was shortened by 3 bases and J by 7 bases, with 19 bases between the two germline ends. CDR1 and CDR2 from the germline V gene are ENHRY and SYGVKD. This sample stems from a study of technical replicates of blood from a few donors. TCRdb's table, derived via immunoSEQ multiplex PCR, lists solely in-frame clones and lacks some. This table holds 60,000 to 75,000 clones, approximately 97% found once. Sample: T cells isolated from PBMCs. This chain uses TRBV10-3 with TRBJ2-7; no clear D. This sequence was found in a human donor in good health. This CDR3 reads CAISELVTFVGEQYF. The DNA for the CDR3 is TGTGCCATCAGTGAACTTGTGACATTCGTTGGGGAGCAGTACTTC.